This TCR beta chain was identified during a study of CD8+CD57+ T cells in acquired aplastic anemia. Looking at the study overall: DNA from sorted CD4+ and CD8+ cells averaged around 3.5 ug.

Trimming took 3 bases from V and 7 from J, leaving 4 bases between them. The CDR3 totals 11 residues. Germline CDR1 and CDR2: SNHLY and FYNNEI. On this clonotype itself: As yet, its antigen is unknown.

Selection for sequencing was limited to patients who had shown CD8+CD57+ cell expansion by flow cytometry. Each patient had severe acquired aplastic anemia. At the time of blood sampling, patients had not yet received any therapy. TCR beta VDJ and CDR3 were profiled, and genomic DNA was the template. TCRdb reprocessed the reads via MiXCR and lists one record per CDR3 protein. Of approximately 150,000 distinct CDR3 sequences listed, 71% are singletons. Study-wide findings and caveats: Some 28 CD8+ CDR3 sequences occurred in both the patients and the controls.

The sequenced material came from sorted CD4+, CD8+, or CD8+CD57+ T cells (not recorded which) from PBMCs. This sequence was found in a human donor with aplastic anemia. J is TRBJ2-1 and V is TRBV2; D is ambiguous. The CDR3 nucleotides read TGTGCCAGCAGTGATGTAAATGAGCAGTTCTTC. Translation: CASSDVNEQFF.